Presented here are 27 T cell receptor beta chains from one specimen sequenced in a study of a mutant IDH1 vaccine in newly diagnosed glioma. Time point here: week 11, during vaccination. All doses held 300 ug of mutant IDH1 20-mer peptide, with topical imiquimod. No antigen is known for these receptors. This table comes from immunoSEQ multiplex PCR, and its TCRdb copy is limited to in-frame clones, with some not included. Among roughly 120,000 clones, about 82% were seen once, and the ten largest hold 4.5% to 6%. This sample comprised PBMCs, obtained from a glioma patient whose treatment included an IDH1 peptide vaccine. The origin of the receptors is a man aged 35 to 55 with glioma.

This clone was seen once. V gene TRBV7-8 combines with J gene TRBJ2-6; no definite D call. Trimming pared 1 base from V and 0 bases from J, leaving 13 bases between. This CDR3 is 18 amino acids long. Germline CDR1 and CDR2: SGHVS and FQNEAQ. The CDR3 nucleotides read TGTGCCAGCAGCTTAGATCCGGTCCGCTACTCTGGGGCCAACGTCCTGACTTTC. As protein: CASSLDPVRYSGANVLTF.

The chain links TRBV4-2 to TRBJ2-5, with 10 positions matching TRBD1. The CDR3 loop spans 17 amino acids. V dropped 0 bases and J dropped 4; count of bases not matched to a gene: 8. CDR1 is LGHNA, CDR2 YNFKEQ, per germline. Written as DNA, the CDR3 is TGTGCCAGCAGCCAAGATGGTGACAGGGGGCGGGGAGAGACCCAGTACTTC. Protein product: CASSQDGDRGRGETQYF.

The CDR3 reads CASTSFHEQYF. As DNA, the CDR3 is TGTGCCAGCACCTCGTTCCACGAGCAGTACTTC. The V and J genes are TRBV7-9 and TRBJ2-7, with D unresolved. The germline V gene has CDR1 SEHNR and CDR2 FQNEAQ (reference sequence). V lost 7 bases and J 5 bases, leaving 9 bases between the germline ends. The CDR3 extends over 11 amino acids.

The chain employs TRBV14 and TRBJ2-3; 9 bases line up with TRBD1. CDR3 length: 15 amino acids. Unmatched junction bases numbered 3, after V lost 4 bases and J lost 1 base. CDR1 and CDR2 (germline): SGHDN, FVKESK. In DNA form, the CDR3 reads TGTGCCAGCAGCCCTTGGACAGGGGGCACAGATACGCAGTATTTT. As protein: CASSPWTGGTDTQYF.

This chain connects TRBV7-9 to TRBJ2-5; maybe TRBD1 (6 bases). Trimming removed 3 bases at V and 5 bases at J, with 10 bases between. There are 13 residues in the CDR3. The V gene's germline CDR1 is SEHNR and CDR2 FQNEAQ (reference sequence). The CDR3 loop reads CASSFRGEETQYF. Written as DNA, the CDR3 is TGTGCCAGCAGCTTCAGGGGCGAGGAGACCCAGTACTTC.

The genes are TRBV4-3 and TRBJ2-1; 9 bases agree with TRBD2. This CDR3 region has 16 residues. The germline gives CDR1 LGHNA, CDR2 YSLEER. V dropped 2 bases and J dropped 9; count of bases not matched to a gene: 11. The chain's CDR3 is CASSQFVPGTSLEQFF. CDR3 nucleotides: TGCGCCAGCAGCCAATTCGTTCCAGGGACTAGCCTTGAGCAGTTCTTC.

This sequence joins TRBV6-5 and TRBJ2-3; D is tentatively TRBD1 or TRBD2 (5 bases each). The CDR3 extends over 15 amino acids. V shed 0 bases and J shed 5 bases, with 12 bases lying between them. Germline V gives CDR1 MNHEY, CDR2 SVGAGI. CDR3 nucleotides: TGTGCCAGCAGTTACTCCCCGGGGCTTGGAGATACGCAGTATTTT. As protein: CASSYSPGLGDTQYF.

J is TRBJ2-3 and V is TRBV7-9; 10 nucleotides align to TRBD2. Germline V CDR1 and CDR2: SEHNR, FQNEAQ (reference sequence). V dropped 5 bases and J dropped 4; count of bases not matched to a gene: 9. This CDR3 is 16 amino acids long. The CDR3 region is CASSVLAGGLSDTQYF. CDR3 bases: TGTGCCAGCAGCGTTTTAGCGGGAGGTCTATCAGATACGCAGTATTTT. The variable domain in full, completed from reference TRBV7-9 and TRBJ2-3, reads DTGVSQNPRHKITKRGQNVTFRCDPISEHNRLYWYRQTLGQGPEFLTYFQNEAQLEKSRLLSDRFSAERPKGSFSTLEIQRTEQGDSAMYLCASSVLAGGLSDTQYFGPGTRLTVL.

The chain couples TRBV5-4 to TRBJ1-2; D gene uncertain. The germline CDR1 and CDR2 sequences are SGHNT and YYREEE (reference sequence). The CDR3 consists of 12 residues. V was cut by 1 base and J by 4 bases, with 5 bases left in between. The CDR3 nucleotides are TGTGCCAGCAGCTTGAACAGCTATGGCTACACCTTC. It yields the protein CASSLNSYGYTF.

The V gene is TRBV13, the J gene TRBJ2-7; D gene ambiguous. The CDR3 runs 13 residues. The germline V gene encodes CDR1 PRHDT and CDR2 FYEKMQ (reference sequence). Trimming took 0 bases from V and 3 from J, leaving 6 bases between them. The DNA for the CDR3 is TGTGCCAGCAGCTTAGGCCCAAACTACGAGCAGTACTTC. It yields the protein CASSLGPNYEQYF.

CDR3 in DNA: TGTGCCAGCTCACCAGGAGGAGGGGGTCGGGACAACGGCTACACCTTC. Protein sequence: CASSPGGGGRDNGYTF. The J gene is TRBJ1-2, the V gene TRBV18, with D perhaps matching TRBD1 (6 bases). V lost 2 bases and J 8 bases, leaving 21 bases between the germline ends. The germline CDR1 and CDR2 sequences are KGHSH and LQKENI. The CDR3 consists of 16 residues.

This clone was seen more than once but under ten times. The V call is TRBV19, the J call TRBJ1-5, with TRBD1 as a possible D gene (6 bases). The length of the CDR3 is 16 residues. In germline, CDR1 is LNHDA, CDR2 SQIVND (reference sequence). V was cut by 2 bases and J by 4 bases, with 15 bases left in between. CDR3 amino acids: CASSIRGRGVNQPQHF. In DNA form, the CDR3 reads TGTGCCAGTAGTATACGGGGCAGGGGAGTGAATCAGCCCCAGCATTTT.

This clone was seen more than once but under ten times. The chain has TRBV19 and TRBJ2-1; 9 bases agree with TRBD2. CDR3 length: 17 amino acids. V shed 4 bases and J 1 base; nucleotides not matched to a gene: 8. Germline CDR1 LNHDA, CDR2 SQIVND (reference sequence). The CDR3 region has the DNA TGTGCCAGTAGTAAGGCTAGCGGGATTTATTCCTACAATGAGCAGTTCTTC. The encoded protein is CASSKASGIYSYNEQFF.

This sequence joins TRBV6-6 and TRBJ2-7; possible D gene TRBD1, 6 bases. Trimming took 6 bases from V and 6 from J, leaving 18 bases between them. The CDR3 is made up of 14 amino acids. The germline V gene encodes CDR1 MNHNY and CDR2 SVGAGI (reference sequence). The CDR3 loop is CASSQDTGGAEQYF. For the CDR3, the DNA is TGTGCCAGCAGCCAGGACACTGGGGGCGCCGAGCAGTACTTC.

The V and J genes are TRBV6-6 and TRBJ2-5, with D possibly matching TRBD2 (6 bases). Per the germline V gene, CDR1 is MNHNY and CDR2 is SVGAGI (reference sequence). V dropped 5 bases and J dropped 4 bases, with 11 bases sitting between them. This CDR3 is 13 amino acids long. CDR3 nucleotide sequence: TGTGCCAGCAGTCCGAGACTAGTAGAGACCCAGTACTTC. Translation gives CASSPRLVETQYF.

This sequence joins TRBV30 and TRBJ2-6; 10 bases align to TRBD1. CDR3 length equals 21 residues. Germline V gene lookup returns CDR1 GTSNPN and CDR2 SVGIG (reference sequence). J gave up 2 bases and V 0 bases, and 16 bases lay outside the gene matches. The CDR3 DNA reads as TGTGCCTGGAGTGTACCTCCGCGACAGGGGGCCGCGGGGACTGGGGCCAACGTCCTGACTTTC. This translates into CAWSVPPRQGAAGTGANVLTF.

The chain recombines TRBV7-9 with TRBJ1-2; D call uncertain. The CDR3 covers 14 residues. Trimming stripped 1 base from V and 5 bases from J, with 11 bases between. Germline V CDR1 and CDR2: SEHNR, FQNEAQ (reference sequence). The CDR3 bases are TGTGCCAGCAGCTTAGGGGCAGGCCCATATGGCTACACCTTC. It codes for CASSLGAGPYGYTF.

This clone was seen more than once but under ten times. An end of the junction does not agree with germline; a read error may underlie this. The CDR3 region has the DNA TGTGCCAGCAACTTAGCGGGGAGTAATGAGCAGTTCTTC. Translation: CASNLAGSNEQFF. The chain links TRBV7-2 to TRBJ2-1; 8 bases match TRBD2. Per the germline V gene, CDR1 is SGHTA and CDR2 is FQGNSA. The CDR3 loop spans 13 amino acids. Looking up the rest from reference TRBV7-2 and TRBJ2-1 gives the full variable domain: GAGVSQSPSNKVTEKGKDVELRCDPISGHTALYWYRQSLGQGLEFLIYFQGNSAPDKSGLPSDRFSAERTGGSVSTLTIQRTQQEDSAVYLCASNLAGSNEQFFGPGTRLTVL.

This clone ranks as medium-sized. CDR3 in DNA: TGTGCCACCAGCAGAGACCGAAGCTCTGGGGCCAACGTCCTGACTTTC. Protein sequence: CATSRDRSSGANVLTF. The chain employs TRBV15 and TRBJ2-6; D is uncertain. The CDR3 extends over 16 amino acids. Trimming shortened V by 0 bases and J by 0 bases, and 6 bases separated the two germline ends. CDR1 and CDR2 (germline): LNHNV, YYDKDF (reference sequence).

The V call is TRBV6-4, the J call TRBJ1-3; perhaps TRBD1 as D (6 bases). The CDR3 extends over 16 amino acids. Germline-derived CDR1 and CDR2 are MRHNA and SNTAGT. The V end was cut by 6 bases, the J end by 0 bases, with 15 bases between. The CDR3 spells CASRTHRAHSGNTIYF. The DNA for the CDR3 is TGTGCCAGCAGAACTCACAGGGCCCACTCTGGAAACACCATATATTTT.

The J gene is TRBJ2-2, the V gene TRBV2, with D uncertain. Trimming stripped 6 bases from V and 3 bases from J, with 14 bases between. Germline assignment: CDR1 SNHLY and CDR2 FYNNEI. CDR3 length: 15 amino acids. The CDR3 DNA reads TGTGCCAGCAGAAAGGGATTTCGGGACACCGGGGAGCTGTTTTTT. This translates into CASRKGFRDTGELFF.

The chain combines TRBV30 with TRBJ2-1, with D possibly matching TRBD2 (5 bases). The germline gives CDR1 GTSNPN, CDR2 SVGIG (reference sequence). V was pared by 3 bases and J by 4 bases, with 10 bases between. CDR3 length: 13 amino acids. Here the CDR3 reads CAWRVGIYNEQFF. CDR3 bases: TGTGCCTGGAGGGTCGGGATTTACAATGAGCAGTTCTTC.

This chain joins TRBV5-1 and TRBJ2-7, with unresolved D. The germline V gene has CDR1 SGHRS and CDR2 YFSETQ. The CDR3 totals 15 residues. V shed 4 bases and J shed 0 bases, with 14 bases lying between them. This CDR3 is CASSLSSLASYEQYF. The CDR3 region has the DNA TGCGCCAGCAGCCTCTCGAGTTTGGCCTCCTACGAGCAGTACTTC.

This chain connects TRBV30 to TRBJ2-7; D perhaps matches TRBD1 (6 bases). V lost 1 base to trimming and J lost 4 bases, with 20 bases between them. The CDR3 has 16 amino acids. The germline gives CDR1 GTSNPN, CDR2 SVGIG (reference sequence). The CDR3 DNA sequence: TGTGCCTGGAGTGCCTTTCTCGGGACACCTGGGTACGAGCAGTACTTC. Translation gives CAWSAFLGTPGYEQYF.

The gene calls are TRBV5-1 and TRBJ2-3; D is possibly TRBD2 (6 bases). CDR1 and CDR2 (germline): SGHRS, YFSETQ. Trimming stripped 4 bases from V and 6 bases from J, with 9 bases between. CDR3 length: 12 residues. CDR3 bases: TGCGCCAGCAGCCGGGCGGGGGATACGCAGTATTTT. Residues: CASSRAGDTQYF.

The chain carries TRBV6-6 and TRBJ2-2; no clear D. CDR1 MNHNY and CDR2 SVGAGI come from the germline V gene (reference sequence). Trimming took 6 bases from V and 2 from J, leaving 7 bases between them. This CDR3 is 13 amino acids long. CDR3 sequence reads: CASRGSNTGELFF. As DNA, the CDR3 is TGTGCCAGCAGGGGGTCCAACACCGGGGAGCTGTTTTTT.

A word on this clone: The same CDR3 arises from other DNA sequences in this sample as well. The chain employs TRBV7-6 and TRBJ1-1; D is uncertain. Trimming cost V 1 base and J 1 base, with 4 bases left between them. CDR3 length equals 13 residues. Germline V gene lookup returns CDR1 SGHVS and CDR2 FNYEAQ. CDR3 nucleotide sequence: TGTGCCAGCAGCTTAGGTTCGAACACTGAAGCTTTCTTT. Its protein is CASSLGSNTEAFF. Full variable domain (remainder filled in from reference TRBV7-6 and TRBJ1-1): GAGVSQSPRYKVTKRGQDVALRCDPISGHVSLYWYRQALGQGPEFLTYFNYEAQQDKSGLPNDRFSAERPEGSISTLTIQRTEQRDSAMYRCASSLGSNTEAFFGQGTRLTVV.